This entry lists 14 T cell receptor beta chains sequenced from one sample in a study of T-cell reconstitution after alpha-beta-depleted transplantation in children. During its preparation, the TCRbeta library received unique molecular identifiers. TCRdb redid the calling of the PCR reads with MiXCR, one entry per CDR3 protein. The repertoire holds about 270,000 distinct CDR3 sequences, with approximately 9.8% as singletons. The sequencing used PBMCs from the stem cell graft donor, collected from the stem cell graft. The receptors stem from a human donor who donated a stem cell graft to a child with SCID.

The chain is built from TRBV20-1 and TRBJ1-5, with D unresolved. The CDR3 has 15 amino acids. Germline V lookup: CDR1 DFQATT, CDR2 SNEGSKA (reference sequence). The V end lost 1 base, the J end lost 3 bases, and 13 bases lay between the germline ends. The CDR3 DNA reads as TGCAGTGCTAGAGCGGAGGGTGGGAACAATCAGCCCCAGCATTTT. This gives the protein CSARAEGGNNQPQHF.

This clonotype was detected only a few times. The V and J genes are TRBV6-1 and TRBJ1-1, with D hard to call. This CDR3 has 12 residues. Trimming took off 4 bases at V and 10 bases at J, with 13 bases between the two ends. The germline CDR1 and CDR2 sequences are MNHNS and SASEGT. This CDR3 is CASSGTRTTAFF. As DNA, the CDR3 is TGTGCCAGCAGTGGTACACGGACGACAGCTTTCTTT.

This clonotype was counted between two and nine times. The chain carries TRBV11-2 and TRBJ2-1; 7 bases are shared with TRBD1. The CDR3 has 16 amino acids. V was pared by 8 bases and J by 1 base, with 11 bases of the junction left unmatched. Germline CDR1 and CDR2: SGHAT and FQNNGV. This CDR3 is CASGLLGTVSYNEQFF. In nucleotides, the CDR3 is TGTGCCAGCGGCCTTCTTGGGACAGTTTCCTACAATGAGCAGTTCTTC.

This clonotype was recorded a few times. CDR3: CASSLVSYQETQYF. CDR3 DNA: TGCGCCAGCAGCTTGGTGTCCTACCAAGAGACCCAGTACTTC. This sequence joins TRBV5-1 and TRBJ2-5; D call uncertain. There are 14 residues in the CDR3. Deletions cut 0 bases from V and 0 bases from J, with 6 bases between. Looked up from germline, CDR1 is SGHRS and CDR2 is YFSETQ.

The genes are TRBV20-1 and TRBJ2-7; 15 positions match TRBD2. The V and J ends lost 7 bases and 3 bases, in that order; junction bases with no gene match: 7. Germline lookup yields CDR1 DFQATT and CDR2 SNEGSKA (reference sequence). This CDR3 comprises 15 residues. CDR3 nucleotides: TGCAGTGGGGGACTAGCGGGGGGCCTAAACTACGAGCAGTACTTC. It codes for CSGGLAGGLNYEQYF.

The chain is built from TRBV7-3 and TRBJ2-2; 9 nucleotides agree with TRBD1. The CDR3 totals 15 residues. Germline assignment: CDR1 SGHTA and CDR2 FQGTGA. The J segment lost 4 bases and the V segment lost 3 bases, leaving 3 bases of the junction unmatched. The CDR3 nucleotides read TGTGCCAGCAGCTTGGGACAGGGAAGCACCGGGGAGCTGTTTTTT. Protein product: CASSLGQGSTGELFF.

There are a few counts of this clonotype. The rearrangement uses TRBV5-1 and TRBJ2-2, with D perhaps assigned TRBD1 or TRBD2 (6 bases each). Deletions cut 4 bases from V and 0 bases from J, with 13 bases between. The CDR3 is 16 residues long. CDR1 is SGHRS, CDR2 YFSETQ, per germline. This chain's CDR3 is CASSKGGFANTGELFF. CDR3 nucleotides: TGCGCCAGCAGCAAAGGGGGGTTCGCGAACACCGGGGAGCTGTTTTTT.

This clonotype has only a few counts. The DNA of the CDR3 is TGCAGTGCTAGAGATCCGGTTTCCCCAGATACGCAGTATTTT. Its protein is CSARDPVSPDTQYF. This chain joins TRBV20-1 and TRBJ2-3; D is unresolved. Looked up from germline, CDR1 is DFQATT and CDR2 is SNEGSKA (reference sequence). Trimming took 0 bases from V and 4 from J, leaving 11 bases between them. The CDR3 sequence is 14 residues long.

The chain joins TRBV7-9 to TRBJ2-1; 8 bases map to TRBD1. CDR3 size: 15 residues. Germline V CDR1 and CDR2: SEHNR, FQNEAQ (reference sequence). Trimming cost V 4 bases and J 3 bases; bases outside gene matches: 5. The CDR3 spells CASSSPGTGYNEQFF. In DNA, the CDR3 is TGTGCCAGCAGCTCCCCCGGGACAGGCTACAATGAGCAGTTCTTC.

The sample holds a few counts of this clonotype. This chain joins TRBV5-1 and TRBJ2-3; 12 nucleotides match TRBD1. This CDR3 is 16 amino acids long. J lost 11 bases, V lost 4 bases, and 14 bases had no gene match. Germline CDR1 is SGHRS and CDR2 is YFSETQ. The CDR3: CASSLGGTGGIQKQYF. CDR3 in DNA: TGCGCCAGCAGCCTGGGGGGGACAGGGGGCATTCAGAAGCAGTATTTT.

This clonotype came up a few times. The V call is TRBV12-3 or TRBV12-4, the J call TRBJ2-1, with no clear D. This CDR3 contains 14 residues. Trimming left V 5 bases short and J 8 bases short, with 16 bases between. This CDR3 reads CASSAAVFSDEQFF. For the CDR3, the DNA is TGTGCCAGCAGTGCGGCGGTGTTTAGTGATGAGCAGTTCTTC.

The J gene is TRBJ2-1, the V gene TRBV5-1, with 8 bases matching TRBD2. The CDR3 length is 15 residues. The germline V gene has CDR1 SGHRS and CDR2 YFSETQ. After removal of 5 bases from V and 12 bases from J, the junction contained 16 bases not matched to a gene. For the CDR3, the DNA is TGCGCCAGCAGGTCATCGGGGGGGGGAGAAGGTTGGCAGTTCTTC. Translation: CASRSSGGGEGWQFF. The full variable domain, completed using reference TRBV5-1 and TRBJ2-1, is KAGVTQTPRYLIKTRGQQVTLSCSPISGHRSVSWYQQTPGQGLQFLFEYFSETQRNKGNFPGRFSGRQFSNSRSEMNVSTLELGDSALYLCASRSSGGGEGWQFFGPGTRLTVL.

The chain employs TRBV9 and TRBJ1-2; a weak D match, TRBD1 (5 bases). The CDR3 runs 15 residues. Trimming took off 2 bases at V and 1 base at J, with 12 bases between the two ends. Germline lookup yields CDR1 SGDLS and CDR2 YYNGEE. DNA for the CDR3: TGTGCCAGCAGCGTGGCGACAGAAGTTAACTATGGCTACACCTTC. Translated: CASSVATEVNYGYTF. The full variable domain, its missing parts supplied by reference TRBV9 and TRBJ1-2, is DSGVTQTPKHLITATGQRVTLRCSPRSGDLSVYWYQQSLDQGLQFLIQYYNGEERAKGNILERFSAQQFPDLHSELNLSSLELGDSALYFCASSVATEVNYGYTFGSGTRLTVV.

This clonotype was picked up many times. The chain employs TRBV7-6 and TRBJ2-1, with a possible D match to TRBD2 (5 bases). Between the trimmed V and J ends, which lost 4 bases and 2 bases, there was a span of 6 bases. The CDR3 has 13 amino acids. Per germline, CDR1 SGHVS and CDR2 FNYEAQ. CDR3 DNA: TGTGCCAGCAGCTACGGGGCCTACAATGAGCAGTTCTTC. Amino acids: CASSYGAYNEQFF.